This TCR beta chain was obtained from a study of cytomegalovirus exposure and HLA in healthy donors. On this clone itself: Its matching antigen is unknown.

Germline V lookup: CDR1 SGHDT, CDR2 YYEEEE. V lost 4 bases, J lost 1 base, and 14 bases stayed unmatched. The CDR3 consists of 17 residues. Amplification used 60 Vbeta primers and 13 Jbeta primers. The method was immunoSEQ multiplex PCR; TCRdb's version includes in-frame clones alone and lacks a portion of them. Of 150,000 to 200,000 clones in the sample, approximately 84% were seen once. Overall study findings and caveats: Among the most significant clusters, several appeared linked to common viral pathogens in a later analysis. Analysis was performed later, and it showed HLA-associated TCR beta chains to be more clonally expanded than equally common others. Later findings reportedly placed an Asian-associated ancestry cluster below the approximately 630-donor mean for N-insertions.

The source of this sequence is a girl between 10 and 17 years old in good health and CMV-seropositive. Sequenced sample: PBMCs. The rearrangement links TRBV5-6 to TRBJ2-7, with TRBD1 identical over 7 bases. For the CDR3, the DNA is TGTGCCAGCAGCCCGGAGCACTCCGGGACAGAGTCCTACGAGCAGTACTTC. Its translation: CASSPEHSGTESYEQYF.